This T cell receptor (beta chain) stems from a study of blood T cells in healthy people across ages. The CDR3 is made up of 14 amino acids. Germline CDR1 is SEHNR and CDR2 is FQNEAQ (reference sequence). A single count supports this clonotype. One junction end disagrees with the germline gene, perhaps due to a read error. Donation came from healthy Caucasian individuals in Russia who were aged about 6 to 95. Together with a sample-barcoded 5' primer, a J-beta primer mix was included in a second PCR lasting roughly 6 to 12 cycles. In TCRdb, the 5' RACE reads were re-called with MiXCR into one record per CDR3 protein. This table holds some 760,000 distinct CDR3 sequences, approximately 25% found once. Separately, the same data were catalogued under a study of T cells of mothers and their children. That source reports: A few healthy Caucasian mothers gave samples, and so did their six children.

Sequenced input: blood. V usage is TRBV7-9 and J usage is TRBJ2-1; no clear D gene. The source is a boy younger than 18 in good health. The CDR3 sequence is CASSLDGSFNEQFF. In nucleotides, the CDR3 is TGTGCCAGCAGCTTAGACGGGTCCTTCAATGAGCAGTTCTTC.